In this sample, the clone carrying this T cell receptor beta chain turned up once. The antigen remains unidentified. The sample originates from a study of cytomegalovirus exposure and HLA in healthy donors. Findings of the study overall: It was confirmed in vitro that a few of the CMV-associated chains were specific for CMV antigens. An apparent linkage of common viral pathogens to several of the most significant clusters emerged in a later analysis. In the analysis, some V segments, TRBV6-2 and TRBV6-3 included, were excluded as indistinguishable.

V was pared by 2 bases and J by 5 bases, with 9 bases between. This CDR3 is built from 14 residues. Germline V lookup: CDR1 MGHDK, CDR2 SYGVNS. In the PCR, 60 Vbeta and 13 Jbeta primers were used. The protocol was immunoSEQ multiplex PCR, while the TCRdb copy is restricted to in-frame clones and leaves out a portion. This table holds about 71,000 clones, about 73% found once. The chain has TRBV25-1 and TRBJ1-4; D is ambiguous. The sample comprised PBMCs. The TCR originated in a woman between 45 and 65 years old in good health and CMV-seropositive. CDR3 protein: CASSETANNEKLFF. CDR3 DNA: TGTGCCAGCAGTGAAACAGCTAACAATGAAAAACTGTTTTTT.